A single sample gave rise to the 5 T cell receptor beta chains below, sequenced in a study of T cells after yellow fever vaccination. One entry per CDR3 protein results from TCRdb running MiXCR on the 5' RACE reads. In the table there are hundreds of thousands of distinct CDR3 sequences, 9% to 15% of which are singletons. The sequences come from PBMCs, collected on the day of the yellow fever booster vaccination. The source is a man aged 25-40 years who received the YFV17D yellow fever vaccine.

The table lists this clonotype with many counts. The chain employs TRBV5-4 and TRBJ2-1; no clear D gene. Trimming cost V 4 bases and J 2 bases, with 13 bases left between them. Germline CDR1 reads SGHNT; CDR2 reads YYREEE (reference sequence). The CDR3 has 15 amino acids. The CDR3, as DNA: TGTGCCAGCAGCGCGCTTGTCGCAGCCTACAATGAGCAGTTCTTC. Protein sequence: CASSALVAAYNEQFF.

A few counts support this clonotype. One end of the junction varies from germline; a read error may be responsible. The V and J genes are TRBV7-7 and TRBJ2-7; D is perhaps TRBD1 (6 bases). Looked up from germline, CDR1 is SSHAT and CDR2 is FNYEAQ (reference sequence). CDR3 size: 14 residues. CDR3 in DNA: TGTGCTAGCAGCCTAGCCCCTGGGGGCTCCGAGCAGTACTTC. Its translation is CASSLAPGGSEQYF.

There are many counts of this clonotype. V gene TRBV6-1 combines with J gene TRBJ2-7; D not resolved. This CDR3 contains 14 residues. CDR1 is MNHNS, CDR2 SASEGT, per germline. The V and J ends lost 7 bases and 0 bases respectively, with 13 bases between them. The CDR3 DNA follows: TGTGCCAGCAACCCGACTTCATACTCCTACGAGCAGTACTTC. It encodes CASNPTSYSYEQYF.

This clonotype was found many times. The chain has TRBV10-2 and TRBJ2-1; D gene unclear. Trimming cost V 3 bases and J 6 bases, with 3 bases left between them. CDR3 length: 11 amino acids. Germline CDR1 WSHSY, CDR2 SAAADI. CDR3 residues: CASSDVNEQFF. The CDR3 region has the DNA TGCGCCAGCAGTGATGTCAATGAGCAGTTCTTC.

Note on this clonotype: Because it lacks the conserved phenylalanine or tryptophan at the end, this CDR3 is likely a read error. The genes are TRBV5-1 and TRBJ2-7; 8 nucleotides align to TRBD1. The V gene's germline CDR1 is SGHRS and CDR2 YFSETQ. Losses at the gene ends were 0 bases for V and 3 bases for J; bases not matched to a gene: 8. The CDR3 spans 16 residues. CDR3 bases: TGCGCCAGCAGCTTGGATACTGACAGGGGAGTCTACGAGCAGTACTCC. The encoded protein is CASSLDTDRGVYEQYS.